Sequencing of this T cell receptor beta chain was carried out in a study of blood T cell repertoires in COVID-19. Study at large: Samples of COVID-19 (acute and convalescent) were obtained from the United States, Italy and Spain. T cells, B-cell-depleted T cells, or PBMCs supplied cDNA or gDNA.

Profiling relied on immunoSEQ multiplex PCR, and the TCRdb table lists in-frame clones only, not all of them. The sample includes under 300,000 clones, about nine tenths of them seen just once. Germline CDR1 is KGHSH and CDR2 is LQKENI. CDR3 size: 14 residues. The V end was cut by 0 bases, the J end by 5 bases, with 8 bases between. Enrolled during active infection, Seattle patients were then followed longitudinally. The sample taken for sequencing was peripheral blood. The origin of this receptor is a man aged 25-45 years with COVID-19, enrolled during active disease. V usage is TRBV18 and J usage is TRBJ2-1, with D possibly matching TRBD1 (6 bases). The CDR3 protein is CASSPPRTDNEQFF. The CDR3 DNA follows: TGTGCCAGCTCACCACCCCGGACAGACAATGAGCAGTTCTTC.